Presented here are 23 T cell receptor beta chains from one specimen sequenced in a study of molecular identifiers for immune sequencing clone quantification. TCRdb called the PCR reads again in MiXCR, with one record for every CDR3 protein. The sample yields tens of thousands of distinct CDR3 sequences, more than 20% seen once. Sequencing was carried out using naive CD8+ T cells from blood, with Jurkat cell RNA spiked in. Stated subset: FACS-sorted CD8+CD4-CCR7+CD45RA+ naive T cells. The receptors stem from a human donor in good health. Some libraries in this study had Jurkat cell RNA spiked in.

In its sample, this clonotype was seen a few times. The chain is built from TRBV9 and TRBJ1-5; 9 bases align to TRBD1. V was clipped by 4 bases and J by 7 bases; unmatched bases: 3. The CDR3 is 13 amino acids. Germline lookup yields CDR1 SGDLS and CDR2 YYNGEE. CDR3 amino acids: CASSQDRGQPQHF. The CDR3 DNA follows: TGTGCCAGCAGCCAGGACAGGGGACAGCCCCAGCATTTT.

This clonotype has ten or more counts. This rearrangement joins TRBV20-1 to TRBJ2-1; TRBD2 matches at 13 bases. The V and J ends lost 1 base and 3 bases, in that order; junction bases with no gene match: 6. Germline values: CDR1 DFQATT, CDR2 SNEGSKA (reference sequence). The CDR3 runs 17 residues. Here the CDR3 DNA reads TGCAGTGCTAGAGTACTAGCGGGAGGGCCGGTCTACAATGAGCAGTTCTTC. Translating gives CSARVLAGGPVYNEQFF.

This clonotype was picked up many times. V is TRBV20-1 and J is TRBJ1-5, with 9 bases matching TRBD1. Germline lookup yields CDR1 DFQATT and CDR2 SNEGSKA (reference sequence). CDR3 length: 18 amino acids. V lost 4 bases, J lost 2 bases, and 15 bases stayed unmatched. The CDR3 sequence: CSANENPGQGFRNQPQHF. The DNA for the CDR3 is TGCAGTGCTAACGAAAACCCGGGACAGGGTTTTCGCAATCAGCCCCAGCATTTT.

As regards this clonotype: The germline gene is not matched at one end of the junction; a read error may be the cause. This CDR3 is CASSLAARGPKNLQYF. The CDR3 nucleotides are TGTGCCAGCAGCTTAGCAGCACGGGGCCCCAAAAACCTTCAGTACTTC. The genes are TRBV13 and TRBJ2-4; tentatively, D is TRBD1 or TRBD2 (5 bases each). The CDR3 totals 16 residues. CDR1 and CDR2 (germline): PRHDT, FYEKMQ (reference sequence). Combining the CDR3 with reference TRBV13 and TRBJ2-4 gives the whole variable domain AAGVIQSPRHLIKEKRETATLKCYPIPRHDTVYWYQQGPGQDPQFLISFYEKMQSDKGSIPDRFSAQQFSDYHSELNMSSLELGDSALYFCASSLAARGPKNLQYFGAGTRLSVL.

There are many counts of this clonotype. V and J are TRBV29-1 and TRBJ2-3; 13 bases are shared with TRBD2. The CDR3 covers 15 residues. In germline, CDR1 is SQVTM, CDR2 ANQGSEA. V lost 1 base to trimming and J lost 9 bases; unmatched junction nucleotides: 7. CDR3 in DNA: TGCAGCGTTGAAGTGGGACTAGCGGGGTCCGGGACGCAGTATTTT. Translated, it gives CSVEVGLAGSGTQYF.

This clonotype was detected many times. The chain joins TRBV13 to TRBJ1-2, with D uncertain. Germline assignment: CDR1 PRHDT and CDR2 FYEKMQ (reference sequence). V gave up 5 bases and J gave up 4 bases, with 14 bases separating them. This CDR3 spans 14 amino acids. The CDR3 reads CASSPTSPSYGYTF. CDR3 coding DNA: TGTGCCAGCAGCCCCACGTCCCCAAGCTATGGCTACACCTTC.

This clonotype came up a few times. A read error may produce the germline difference seen at one junction end. V gene TRBV3-1 combines with J gene TRBJ1-1, with TRBD1 matching 9 bases. Germline V CDR1 and CDR2: LGHDT, YNNKEL (reference sequence). The CDR3 contains 14 residues. In nucleotides, the CDR3 is TGTGCCAGCAGCCTAGGGGACAGGGCCACTGAAGCTCTCTTT. Translated: CASSLGDRATEALF.

On this clonotype: One base away lies a much larger clone, so this may be a sequencing read error. The V and J genes are TRBV6-6 and TRBJ2-4; D may match TRBD1 or TRBD2 (6 bases each). The CDR3 length is 16 residues. Per the germline V gene, CDR1 is MNHNY and CDR2 is SVGAGI (reference sequence). CDR3 nucleotide sequence: TGTGCCAGCAGAGCGCGGGACAACCTAGCCAAAAACATTCAGTGCTTC. Amino acids: CASRARDNLAKNIQCF.

This rearrangement joins TRBV7-6 to TRBJ2-3; tentatively, D is TRBD2 (6 bases). The CDR3 has 15 amino acids. Germline V gene lookup returns CDR1 SGHVS and CDR2 FNYEAQ. V was clipped by 1 base and J by 0 bases, with 8 bases between them. The CDR3 bases are TGTGCCAGCAGCTTAGTCGGGAGTAGCACAGATACGCAGTATTTT. It translates to CASSLVGSSTDTQYF.

This clonotype occurred many times. The V call is TRBV10-3, the J call TRBJ1-1; D is ambiguous. Trimming shortened V by 2 bases and J by 4 bases, and 8 bases separated the two germline ends. The CDR3 runs 13 residues. CDR1 is ENHRY and CDR2 is SYGVKD in the germline V gene. The CDR3 here is CAISEVRVTEAFF. CDR3 bases: TGTGCCATCAGTGAGGTCAGAGTCACTGAAGCTTTCTTT.

This clonotype is labeled as medium-sized. The genes are TRBV4-1 and TRBJ2-3; D remains ambiguous. Germline V lookup: CDR1 MGHRA, CDR2 YSYEKL. V was cut by 2 bases and J by 6 bases, with 18 bases left in between. The CDR3 is 16 amino acids. This CDR3 reads CASSQSSVQRMDTQYF. Written as DNA, the CDR3 is TGCGCCAGCAGCCAATCTTCGGTCCAACGGATGGATACGCAGTATTTT.

Worth noting for this clonotype: This could be a read error, since a much larger clone is one nucleotide away. A read error is likely, as this CDR3 ends without the conserved phenylalanine or tryptophan. V usage is TRBV4-3 and J usage is TRBJ1-1; D is uncertain. The V and J ends lost 1 base and 0 bases respectively, with 9 bases between them. CDR1 LGHNA and CDR2 YSLEER come from the germline V gene. CDR3 size: 15 residues. CDR3: CASSQARTVNTEAFS. CDR3 bases: TGCGCCAGCAGCCAAGCTCGAACGGTGAACACTGAAGCTTTCTCT.

At least ten counts were recorded for this clonotype. The chain combines TRBV4-3 with TRBJ2-4; D remains unclear. The germline V and J ends were trimmed by 0 bases and 9 bases, with 18 bases remaining between them. The CDR3 is 16 amino acids. CDR1 and CDR2 from the germline V gene are LGHNA and YSLEER. The CDR3 loop reads CASSQDWNGLRVIQYF. The CDR3 DNA follows: TGCGCCAGCAGCCAAGATTGGAACGGCCTGCGTGTCATTCAGTACTTC.

The rearrangement joins TRBV4-1 to TRBJ2-3; no firm D call. The germline V gene encodes CDR1 MGHRA and CDR2 YSYEKL. V was cut by 1 base and J by 7 bases, with 9 bases left in between. This CDR3 is 13 amino acids long. The CDR3 nucleotides are TGCGCCAGCAGCCAAGTCGGCTCAAATACGCAGTATTTT. As protein: CASSQVGSNTQYF.

The V gene is TRBV20-1, the J gene TRBJ2-3; TRBD2 aligns across 8 bases. The CDR3 sequence is 14 residues long. Looked up from germline, CDR1 is DFQATT and CDR2 is SNEGSKA (reference sequence). The trim removed 2 bases at V and 5 bases at J, leaving 6 bases unmatched. CDR3 region: CSARLGLAIDTQYF. CDR3 bases: TGCAGTGCTAGACTTGGACTAGCAATAGATACGCAGTATTTT.

This clonotype was found many times. The J gene is TRBJ1-5, the V gene TRBV12-3 or TRBV12-4, with no clear D. The V end was cut by 6 bases, the J end by 2 bases, with 5 bases between. The CDR3 is 12 amino acids. Here the CDR3 reads CASRRGNQPQHF. Here the CDR3 DNA reads TGTGCCAGCAGGAGGGGCAATCAGCCCCAGCATTTT.

This clonotype was seen ten or more times. This chain connects TRBV4-3 to TRBJ2-3; D tentatively fits TRBD1 or TRBD2 (5 bases each). The CDR3 totals 17 residues. With 0 bases removed from V and 0 bases from J, the gap between germline ends came to 13 bases. Germline lookup yields CDR1 LGHNA and CDR2 YSLEER. The CDR3 nucleotides are TGCGCCAGCAGCCAAGATGGGTGGGGGTCGAGCACAGATACGCAGTATTTT. Translating gives CASSQDGWGSSTDTQYF.

The chain has TRBV7-9 and TRBJ1-2; 11 positions agree with TRBD1. CDR1 and CDR2 (germline): SEHNR, FQNEAQ (reference sequence). The J segment lost 0 bases and the V segment lost 7 bases, leaving 10 bases of the junction unmatched. The length of the CDR3 is 17 residues. The chain's CDR3 is CASTDPGQGVANYGYTF. The CDR3, as DNA: TGTGCCAGCACCGATCCGGGACAGGGGGTTGCTAACTATGGCTACACCTTC.

Comments on this clonotype: A much bigger clone sits one base away, suggesting this may be a read error. The gene calls are TRBV28 and TRBJ2-7; D is uncertain. Germline V gene sequence: CDR1 MDHEN, CDR2 SYDVKM. CDR3 length: 15 residues. The CDR3 spells CVSSFRGPRTIEQYF. Here the CDR3 DNA reads TGTGTCAGCAGTTTTCGTGGACCGAGGACCATCGAGCAGTACTTC. The full variable domain, in which reference TRBV28 and TRBJ2-7 provide the parts outside the CDR3, is DVKVTQSSRYLVKRTGEKVFLECVQDMDHENMFWYRQDPGLGLRLIYFSYDVKMKEKGDIPEGYSVSREKKERFSLILESASTNQTSMYLCVSSFRGPRTIEQYFGPGTRLTVT.

This clonotype was picked up many times. The chain carries TRBV19 and TRBJ1-2; 10 nucleotides line up with TRBD1. The CDR3 extends over 17 amino acids. Germline values: CDR1 LNHDA, CDR2 SQIVND (reference sequence). J lost 0 bases, V lost 5 bases, and 9 bases had no gene match. DNA for the CDR3: TGTGCCAGTAGTCCGGGGACAGGGGTTCGAGCTAACTATGGCTACACCTTC. Residues: CASSPGTGVRANYGYTF.

This clonotype was observed at least ten times. This chain links TRBV7-6 with TRBJ2-5, with TRBD2 matching over 7 bases. V was pared by 2 bases and J by 2 bases, with 11 bases of the junction left unmatched. CDR3 size: 17 residues. CDR1 is SGHVS and CDR2 is FNYEAQ in the germline V gene. The CDR3 sequence: CASSLSSWGGKQETQYF. The CDR3 nucleotides are TGTGCCAGCAGCTTATCCTCTTGGGGGGGGAAGCAAGAGACCCAGTACTTC. The full variable domain, with the rest looked up from reference TRBV7-6 and TRBJ2-5, is GAGVSQSPRYKVTKRGQDVALRCDPISGHVSLYWYRQALGQGPEFLTYFNYEAQQDKSGLPNDRFSAERPEGSISTLTIQRTEQRDSAMYRCASSLSSWGGKQETQYFGPGTRLLVL.

Note on this clonotype: Likely a read error: the CDR3 ends without its conserved phenylalanine or tryptophan. V and J are TRBV29-1 and TRBJ2-7; D might be TRBD1 (5 bases). Germline values: CDR1 SQVTM, CDR2 ANQGSEA. The CDR3 is 13 amino acids. V lost 6 bases and J lost 2, with 14 bases in between. The DNA of the CDR3 is TGCAGCGTACAAGAGACAGTAGCCTACGAGCAGTACTCC. Amino acids: CSVQETVAYEQYS.

Many counts were recorded for this clonotype. The gene calls are TRBV20-1 and TRBJ2-7, with TRBD1 identical over 7 bases. Germline V gives CDR1 DFQATT, CDR2 SNEGSKA (reference sequence). CDR3 length: 15 amino acids. V lost 3 bases to trimming and J lost 6 bases; unmatched junction nucleotides: 14. The CDR3 loop is CSASIQGSPISEQYF. The CDR3 DNA follows: TGCAGTGCTAGCATACAGGGGAGTCCCATCTCCGAGCAGTACTTC.